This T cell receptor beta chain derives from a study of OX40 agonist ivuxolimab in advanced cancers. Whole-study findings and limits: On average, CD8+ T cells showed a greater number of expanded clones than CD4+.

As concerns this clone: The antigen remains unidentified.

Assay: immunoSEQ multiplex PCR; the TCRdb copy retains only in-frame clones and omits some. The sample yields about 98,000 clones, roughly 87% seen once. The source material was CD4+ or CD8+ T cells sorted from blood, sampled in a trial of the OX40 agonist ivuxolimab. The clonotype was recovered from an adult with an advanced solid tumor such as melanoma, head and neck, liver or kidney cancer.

CDR3 region: CASLDTSTNEKLFF. CDR3 bases: TGTGCCAGCCTAGACACTTCAACTAATGAAAAACTGTTTTTT. The rearrangement joins TRBV25-1 to TRBJ1-4, with D unresolved. Germline CDR1 MGHDK, CDR2 SYGVNS. V dropped 8 bases and J dropped 0 bases, with 10 bases sitting between them. The CDR3 has 14 residues.